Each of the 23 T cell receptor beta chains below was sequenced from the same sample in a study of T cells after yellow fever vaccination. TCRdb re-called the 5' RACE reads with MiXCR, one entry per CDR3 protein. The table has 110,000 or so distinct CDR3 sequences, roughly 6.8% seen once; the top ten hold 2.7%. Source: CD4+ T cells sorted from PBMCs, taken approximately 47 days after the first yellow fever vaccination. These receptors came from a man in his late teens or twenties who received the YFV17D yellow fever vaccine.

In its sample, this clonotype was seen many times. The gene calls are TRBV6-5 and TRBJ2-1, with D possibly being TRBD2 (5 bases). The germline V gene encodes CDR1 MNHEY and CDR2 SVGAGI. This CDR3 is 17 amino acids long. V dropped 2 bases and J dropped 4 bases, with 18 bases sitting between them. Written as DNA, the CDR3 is TGTGCCAGCAGTTACGGGTATTCGGGATACGGGTACAATGAGCAGTTCTTC. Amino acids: CASSYGYSGYGYNEQFF.

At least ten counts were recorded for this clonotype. This CDR3 reads CASSQRSDRDGTDTQYF. DNA for the CDR3: TGCGCCAGCAGCCAGAGATCGGACAGGGACGGCACAGATACGCAGTATTTT. The genes are TRBV4-3 and TRBJ2-3, with 8 bases lining up with TRBD1. The CDR3 is made up of 17 amino acids. Per the germline V gene, CDR1 is LGHNA and CDR2 is YSLEER. Unmatched junction bases numbered 9, after V lost 3 bases and J lost 1 base.

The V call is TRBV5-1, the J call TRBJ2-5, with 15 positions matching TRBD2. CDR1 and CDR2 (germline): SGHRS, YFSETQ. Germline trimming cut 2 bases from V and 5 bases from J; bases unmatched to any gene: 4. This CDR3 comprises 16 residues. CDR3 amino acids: CASSFGTSGGIETQYF. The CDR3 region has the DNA TGCGCCAGCAGCTTCGGGACTAGCGGGGGGATTGAGACCCAGTACTTC.

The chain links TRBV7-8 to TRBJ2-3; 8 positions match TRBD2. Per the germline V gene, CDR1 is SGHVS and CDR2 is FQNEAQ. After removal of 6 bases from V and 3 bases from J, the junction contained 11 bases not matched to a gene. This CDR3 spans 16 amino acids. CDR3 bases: TGTGCCAGCAGGTTCTCTCGGGGGGGTGGGACAGATACGCAGTATTTT. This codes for CASRFSRGGGTDTQYF.

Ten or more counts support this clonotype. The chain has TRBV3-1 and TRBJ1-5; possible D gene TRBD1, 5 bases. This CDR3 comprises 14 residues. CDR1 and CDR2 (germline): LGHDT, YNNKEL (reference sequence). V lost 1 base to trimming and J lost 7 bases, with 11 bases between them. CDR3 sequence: CASSQVQGGQPQHF. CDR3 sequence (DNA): TGTGCCAGCAGCCAAGTCCAGGGTGGCCAGCCCCAGCATTTT. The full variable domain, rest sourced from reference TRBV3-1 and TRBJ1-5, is DTAVSQTPKYLVTQMGNDKSIKCEQNLGHDTMYWYKQDSKKFLKIMFSYNNKELIINETVPNRFSPKSPDKAHLNLHINSLELGDSAVYFCASSQVQGGQPQHFGDGTRLSIL.

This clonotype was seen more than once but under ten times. This CDR3 is CASSRGGGAEETQYF. The CDR3 DNA is TGCGCCAGCAGCCGCGGGGGGGGGGCAGAGGAGACCCAGTACTTC. This sequence joins TRBV4-1 and TRBJ2-5; 9 bases agree with TRBD2. CDR3 size: 15 residues. With V trimmed by 4 bases and J by 5 bases, 8 bases remained unmatched. The germline V gene has CDR1 MGHRA and CDR2 YSYEKL.

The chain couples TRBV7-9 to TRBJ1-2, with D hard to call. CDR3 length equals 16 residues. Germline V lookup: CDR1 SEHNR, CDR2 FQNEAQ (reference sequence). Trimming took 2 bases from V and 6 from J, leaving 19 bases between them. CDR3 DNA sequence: TGTGCCAGCAGCTTATTTGTTGTGGGGATTAGGGATGGCTACACCTTC. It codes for CASSLFVVGIRDGYTF.

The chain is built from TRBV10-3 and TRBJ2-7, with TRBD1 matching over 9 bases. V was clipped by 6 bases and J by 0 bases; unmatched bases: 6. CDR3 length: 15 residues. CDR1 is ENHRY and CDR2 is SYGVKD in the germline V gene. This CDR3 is CAISAGTGSSYEQYV. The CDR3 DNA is TGTGCCATCAGCGCCGGGACAGGGAGCTCCTACGAGCAGTACGTC.

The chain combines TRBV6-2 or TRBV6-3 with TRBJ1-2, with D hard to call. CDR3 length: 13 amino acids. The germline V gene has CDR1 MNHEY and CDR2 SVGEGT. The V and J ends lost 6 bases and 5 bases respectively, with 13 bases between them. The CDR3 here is CASRIRETYGYTF. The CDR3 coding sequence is TGTGCCAGCAGAATCCGGGAGACGTATGGCTACACCTTC.

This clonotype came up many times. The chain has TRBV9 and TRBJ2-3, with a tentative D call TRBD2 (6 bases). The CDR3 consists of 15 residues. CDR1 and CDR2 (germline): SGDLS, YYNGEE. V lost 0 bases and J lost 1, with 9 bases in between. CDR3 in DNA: TGTGCCAGCAGCGTAGATCCGGGGGGCACAGATACGCAGTATTTT. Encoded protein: CASSVDPGGTDTQYF.

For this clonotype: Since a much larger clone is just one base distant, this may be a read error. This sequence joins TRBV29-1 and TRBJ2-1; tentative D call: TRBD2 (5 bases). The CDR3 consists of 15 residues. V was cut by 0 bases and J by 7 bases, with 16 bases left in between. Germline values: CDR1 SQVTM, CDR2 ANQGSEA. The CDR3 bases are TGCAGCGTTGAAGATACGTTAGCGTGGGGTAATGAGCAGTTCTTC. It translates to CSVEDTLAWGNEQFF.

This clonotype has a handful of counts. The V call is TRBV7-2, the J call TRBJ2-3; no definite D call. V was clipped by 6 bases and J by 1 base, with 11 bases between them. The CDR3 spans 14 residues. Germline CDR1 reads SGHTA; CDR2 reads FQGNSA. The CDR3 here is CASSPFSGTDTQYF. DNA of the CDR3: TGTGCCAGCAGTCCCTTTTCTGGCACAGATACGCAGTATTTT.

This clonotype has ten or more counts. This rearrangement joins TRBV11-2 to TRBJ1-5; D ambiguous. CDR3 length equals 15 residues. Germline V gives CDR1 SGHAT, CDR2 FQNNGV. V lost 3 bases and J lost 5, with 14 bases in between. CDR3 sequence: CASSFKGLKDQPQHF. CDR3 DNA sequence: TGTGCCAGCAGCTTTAAAGGTCTGAAGGATCAGCCCCAGCATTTT.

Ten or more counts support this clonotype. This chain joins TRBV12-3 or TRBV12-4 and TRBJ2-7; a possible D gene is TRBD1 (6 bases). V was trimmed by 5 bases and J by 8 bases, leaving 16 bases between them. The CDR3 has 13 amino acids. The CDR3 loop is CASSNGTPSKQYF. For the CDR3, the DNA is TGTGCCAGCAGTAACGGGACACCGAGCAAGCAGTACTTC.

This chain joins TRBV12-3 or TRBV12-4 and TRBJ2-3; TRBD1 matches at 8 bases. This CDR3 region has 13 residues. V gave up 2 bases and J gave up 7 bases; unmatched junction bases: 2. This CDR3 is CASSLQGAYTQYF. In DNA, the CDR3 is TGTGCCAGCAGTTTACAGGGGGCGTATACGCAGTATTTT.

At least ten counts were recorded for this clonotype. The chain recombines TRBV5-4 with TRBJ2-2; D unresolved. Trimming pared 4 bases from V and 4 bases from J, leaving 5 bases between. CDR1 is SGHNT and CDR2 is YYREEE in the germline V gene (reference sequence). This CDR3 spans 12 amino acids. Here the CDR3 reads CASSPVTGELFF. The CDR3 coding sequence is TGTGCCAGCAGCCCAGTCACCGGGGAGCTGTTTTTT.

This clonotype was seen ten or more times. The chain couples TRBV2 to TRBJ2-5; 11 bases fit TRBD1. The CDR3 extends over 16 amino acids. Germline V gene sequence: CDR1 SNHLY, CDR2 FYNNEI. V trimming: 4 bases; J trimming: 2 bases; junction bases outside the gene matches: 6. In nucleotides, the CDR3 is TGTGCCAGCAGTGCCACCCGGGACAGGGGGCAAGAGACCCAGTACTTC. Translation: CASSATRDRGQETQYF.

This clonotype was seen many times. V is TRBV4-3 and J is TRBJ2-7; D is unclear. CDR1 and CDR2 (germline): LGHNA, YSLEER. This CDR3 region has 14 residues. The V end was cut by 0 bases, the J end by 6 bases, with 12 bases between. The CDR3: CASSQEVSVGEQYF. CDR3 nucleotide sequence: TGCGCCAGCAGCCAAGAAGTTTCGGTCGGCGAGCAGTACTTC.

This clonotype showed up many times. The CDR3 is CSAVSGNQPQHF. The DNA of the CDR3 is TGCAGTGCTGTTTCCGGGAATCAGCCCCAGCATTTT. The chain is built from TRBV20-1 and TRBJ1-5; no clear D gene. This CDR3 is 12 amino acids long. Looked up from germline, CDR1 is DFQATT and CDR2 is SNEGSKA (reference sequence). Trimming shortened V by 5 bases and J by 4 bases, and 9 bases separated the two germline ends.

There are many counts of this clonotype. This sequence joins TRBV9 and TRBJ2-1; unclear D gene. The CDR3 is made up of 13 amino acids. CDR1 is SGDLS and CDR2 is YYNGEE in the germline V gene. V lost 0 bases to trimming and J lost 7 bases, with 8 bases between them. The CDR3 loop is CASSVETGNEQFF. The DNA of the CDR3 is TGTGCCAGCAGCGTAGAAACTGGGAATGAGCAGTTCTTC.

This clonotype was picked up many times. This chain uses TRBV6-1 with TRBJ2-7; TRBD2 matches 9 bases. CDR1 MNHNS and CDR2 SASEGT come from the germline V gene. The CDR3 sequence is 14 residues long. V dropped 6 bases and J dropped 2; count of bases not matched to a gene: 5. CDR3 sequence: CASSRLAGTYEQYF. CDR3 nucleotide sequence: TGTGCCAGCAGCAGGCTAGCGGGGACCTACGAGCAGTACTTC.

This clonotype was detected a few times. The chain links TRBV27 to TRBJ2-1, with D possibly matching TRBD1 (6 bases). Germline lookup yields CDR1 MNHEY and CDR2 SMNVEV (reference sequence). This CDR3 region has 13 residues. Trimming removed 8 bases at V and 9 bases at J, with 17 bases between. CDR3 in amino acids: CASVLTRGGEQFF. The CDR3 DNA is TGTGCCAGCGTACTTACTAGAGGGGGTGAGCAGTTCTTC.

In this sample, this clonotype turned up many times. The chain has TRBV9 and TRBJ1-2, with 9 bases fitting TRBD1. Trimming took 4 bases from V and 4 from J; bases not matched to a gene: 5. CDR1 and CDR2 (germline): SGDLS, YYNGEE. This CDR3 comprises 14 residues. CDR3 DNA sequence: TGTGCCAGCAGCCCAGGACAGGGGCCCTATGGCTACACCTTC. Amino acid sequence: CASSPGQGPYGYTF.